This T cell receptor (beta chain) was found in a study of post-analysis software for immune sequencing data (dated by TCRdb to about 2015). In the study overall: Disease courses on record covered relapsing-remitting, secondary progressive and progressive-relapsing multiple sclerosis, though some patients had no subtype annotation. Patient repertoires were compared against roughly 12 previously published healthy control repertoires from donors aged roughly 6 to 27 years. A subset of samples was prepared in parallel using single-end sample barcoding, then pooled and co-amplified after Illumina adapter ligation.

Unmatched junction bases come to 4, with V trimmed by 5 bases and J by 4 bases. The CDR1 and CDR2 encoded by the germline V gene (reference sequence) are MNHEY and SMNVEV. The cysteine opens and the phenylalanine closes a CDR3 of 16 amino acids. CDR3 DNA is the only sequence kept; it has 48 bases, read in frame from the first base. To demonstrate the VDJtools post-analysis software, TCR beta repertoires were profiled from the peripheral blood of about 13 young patients with multiple sclerosis. The multiple sclerosis patients were children and adolescents between roughly 6 and 16 years of age. The research as a whole found: Multiple sclerosis patients had significantly lower normalized Chao1 diversity than controls, a result that suggests substantial peripheral T-cell clonal expansion. The control group was slightly older than the multiple sclerosis patient group. When samples were clustered directly using the F measure, samples prepared in the same batch co-clustered strongly, which prompted a batch-effect correction. Patients showed significantly higher frequencies than controls for roughly five TRBV segments, among them TRBV5-6, TRBV5-1 and TRBV20-1.

Concerning this clonotype: There is no known antigen for this receptor. No per-base quality is available; no much larger clone lies one base away.

The library relied on PCR. Sequencer: Illumina HiSeq 2500. Unique molecular identifiers were incorporated into TCR beta cDNA libraries to reduce PCR and sequencing biases. Per 1 to 10 million input T cells, roughly 500,000 cDNA molecules were obtained, such that each molecule approximated one T cell. The same protocol used for the earlier healthy control dataset was applied to prepare and sequence the patient libraries. Samples belonging to the same batch were prepared together, multiplexed and sequenced on a shared HiSeq lane. Under the source paper's analysis protocol: Raw barcoded reads were processed with MIGEC, discarding single-read molecular identifier groups before consensus assembly and CDR3 extraction. VDJtools was used for post-analysis of the clonotype tables, with diversity normalized by down-sampling every dataset to the smallest sample size. Repertoire overlap clustering matched CDR3 amino acid but not nucleotide sequences to correct batch-related cross-sample contamination. Starting from the raw public reads, TCRdb applied fastp trimming at Q25, assembled clones with MiXCR and retained in-frame beta chains. Rows with one shared CDR3 protein collapse into an entry with the most common genes and DNA. V and J calls and clone size were set by TCRdb, not the authors. Present in this sample are about 820,000 distinct CDR3 sequences, approximately 50% of which were seen just once. Roughly 4.4% of the sample is taken by the ten largest.

In this chain, TRBV27 is recombined with TRBJ2-1; 14 central nucleotides agree with TRBD2. The clonotype was recovered from a girl aged 10-17 years with multiple sclerosis. The source material was blood. Here is the DNA: TGTGCCAGCAGTGTGGGGACTAGCGGGAGATACAATGAGCAGTTCTTC. Its coded protein is CASSVGTSGRYNEQFF.